This T cell receptor beta chain was sequenced for a study of beta chain features in type 1 diabetes. General observations from the study: There was no resolution here of whether HLA type influences TCRB rearrangement. PCR might pick shorter templates more often, in the same way for patients and controls. Researchers reported that naive, central memory and Treg TCRB repertoires appeared more similar in patients than in healthy donors. Moderate yet significant TCRB CDR3 shortening was seen in Type 1 diabetes patients in all four CD4+ subsets.

CDR3 length: 14 residues. Trimming stripped 6 bases from V and 0 bases from J, with 11 bases between. Germline CDR1 reads MNHEY; CDR2 reads SVGAGI. A note on this clone: No antigen is known for it.

Expressed TCRB transcripts were sequenced after all isolated RNA was converted to cDNA. Only in-frame clones appear in the TCRdb table, and some are missing; sequencing was by immunoSEQ multiplex PCR. The data hold under 130,000 clones, with approximately 30% observed a single time. Specimen: central memory CD4+ T cells from blood. The sequence derives from a woman aged 18-30 years with type 1 diabetes. The chain is built from TRBV6-5 and TRBJ1-1; a weak D match, TRBD1 (6 bases). The CDR3: CASRSGDMNTEAFF. CDR3 in DNA: TGTGCCAGCAGGTCAGGGGACATGAACACTGAAGCTTTCTTT.